The source of this TCR beta chain is a study of T cell responses to AZD1222 COVID-19 vaccine. Study context: Second doses at about 4 or about 12 weeks were pooled. Regarding the study as a whole: Just five to seven people given AZD1222 tested seropositive at baseline. Nearly half of spike-specific TCRs reportedly target variant regions that are unmutated in the B.1.351 and B.1.1.7 variants. Repertoire collection took place solely once the T cell response had peaked.

Sequencing was performed with immunoSEQ multiplex PCR; in TCRdb, only in-frame clones are kept and a portion is missing. Of some 180,000 clones listed, roughly 92% are singletons. As to this clone: Its antigen is as yet unknown.

From germline, CDR1 is LNHDA and CDR2 SQIVND (reference sequence). This CDR3 comprises 13 residues. V gave up 3 bases and J gave up 5 bases, with 10 bases separating them. Sequences were derived from peripheral blood, sampled on day 0 of AZD1222 vaccination. This clonotype was obtained from an adult in good health. The chain uses TRBV19 and TRBJ1-1; D remains unclear. This CDR3 is CASSIVPGTEAFF. The CDR3 nucleotides are TGTGCCAGTAGTATTGTCCCCGGGACTGAAGCTTTCTTT.